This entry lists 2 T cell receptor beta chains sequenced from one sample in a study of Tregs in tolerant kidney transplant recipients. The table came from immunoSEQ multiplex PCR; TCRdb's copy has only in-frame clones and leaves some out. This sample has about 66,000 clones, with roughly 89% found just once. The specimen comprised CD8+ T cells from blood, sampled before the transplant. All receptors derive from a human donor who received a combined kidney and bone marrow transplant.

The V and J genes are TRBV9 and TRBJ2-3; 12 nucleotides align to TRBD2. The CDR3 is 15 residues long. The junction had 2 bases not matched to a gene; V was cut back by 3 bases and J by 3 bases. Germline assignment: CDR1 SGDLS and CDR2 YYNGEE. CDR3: CASSAGTSGTDTQYF. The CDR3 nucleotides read TGTGCCAGCAGCGCTGGGACTAGCGGGACAGATACGCAGTATTTT.

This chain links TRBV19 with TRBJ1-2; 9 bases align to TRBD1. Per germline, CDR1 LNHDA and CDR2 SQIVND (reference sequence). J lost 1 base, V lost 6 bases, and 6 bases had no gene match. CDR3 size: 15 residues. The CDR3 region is CASRIPGQGNYGYTF. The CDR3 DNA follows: TGTGCCAGTAGGATACCGGGACAGGGTAACTATGGCTACACCTTC.